This T cell receptor (beta chain) was sequenced for a study of blood T cell repertoires in COVID-19. Study as a whole: In each case, the material was cDNA or gDNA derived from T cells, B-cell-depleted T cells, or PBMCs.

This CDR3 contains 17 residues. Germline V CDR1 and CDR2: LNHNV, YYDKDF (reference sequence). V was pared by 0 bases and J by 7 bases, with 11 bases of the junction left unmatched. Authors' processing steps: Nucleated cell number was recorded as an estimate derived from reference gene primer amplification. The data were produced by immunoSEQ multiplex PCR, yet TCRdb's version contains in-frame clones alone and is incomplete. V, J and clone size are taken as reported in that table, and D and trimming were inferred from the DNA itself. The table includes some 300,000 clones, approximately 89% detected once. Cohorts were assigned according to the clinical history that participants reported. Each recovered donor of Cohort 3 presented with two negative PCRs, clearance, or symptom resolution.

The receptor comes from a woman aged 25-40 years who had recovered from COVID-19. The sequenced sample was PBMCs or T cells enriched from blood (not recorded which). The rearrangement joins TRBV15 to TRBJ2-1; 8 positions agree with TRBD2. CDR3 in amino acids: CATSRESGAGVGNEQFF. In nucleotides, the CDR3 is TGTGCCACCAGCAGAGAGTCGGGAGCGGGAGTTGGGAATGAGCAGTTCTTC.